The 3 T cell receptor beta chains given below trace back to one sample, sequenced in a study of graft-versus-host responses after intestinal transplantation. Assay used: immunoSEQ multiplex PCR; TCRdb lists only in-frame clones, some missing. The sample lists roughly 100,000 clones; roughly 87% were seen once. These receptors are not linked to any known antigen. The source was unstimulated CD4+ T cells sorted from spleen or lymph node cells, collected before intestinal transplant. Receptor source: a human donor who received an intestinal transplant.

V and J are TRBV9 and TRBJ2-3, with 9 bases fitting TRBD2. The CDR3 has 16 residues. Trimming took 0 bases from V and 2 from J; bases not matched to a gene: 4. Germline V gene sequence: CDR1 SGDLS, CDR2 YYNGEE. The CDR3 sequence: CASSVGWGLATDTQYF. For the CDR3, the DNA is TGTGCCAGCAGCGTAGGGTGGGGACTAGCCACAGATACGCAGTATTTT.

This chain joins TRBV12-5 and TRBJ1-6; D is undetermined. Germline V gene lookup returns CDR1 LGHNT and CDR2 FRNRAP. The CDR3 has 13 residues. Trimming pared 1 base from V and 11 bases from J, leaving 9 bases between. The CDR3 DNA reads TGTGCTAGTGGTTTGGCTCTCGGGGCACCCCTCCACTTT. It yields the protein CASGLALGAPLHF.

This clone occurred once. The chain carries TRBV5-1 and TRBJ2-3, with D perhaps matching TRBD2 (6 bases). V was trimmed by 4 bases and J by 4 bases, leaving 16 bases between them. Germline V lookup: CDR1 SGHRS, CDR2 YFSETQ. The CDR3 sequence is 15 residues long. The CDR3 sequence: CASSPAGQGPDTQYF. The DNA of the CDR3 is TGCGCCAGCAGCCCCGCGGGGCAGGGACCAGATACGCAGTATTTT.